This T cell receptor beta chain was recovered during a study of identical twins. Study-wide points: There were fewer insertions in abundant cord blood beta clonotypes, but memory repertoires showed no such pattern.

MiXCR was run by TCRdb on the 5' RACE reads, yielding one entry per CDR3 protein. This table holds 200,000 to 250,000 distinct CDR3 sequences, 6.5% found once. In this sample, this clonotype turned up a few times. Its antigen is still unknown. The CDR3 is 15 residues long. Germline lookup yields CDR1 MGHDK and CDR2 SYGVNS. Trimming removed 5 bases from V and 2 bases from J, with 13 bases in between. This same sample was also taken into another study, of T cells expressing NK-cell markers.

This rearrangement joins TRBV25-1 to TRBJ2-1; D possibly uses TRBD1 or TRBD2 (5 bases each). Material for sequencing was CD8+ T cells sorted from blood. The TCR sequence derives from a woman aged 18-29 years in good health. CDR3 nucleotides: TGTGCCAGCAGTCCACGGGGCACAACCTACAATGAGCAGTTCTTC. Translation gives CASSPRGTTYNEQFF.